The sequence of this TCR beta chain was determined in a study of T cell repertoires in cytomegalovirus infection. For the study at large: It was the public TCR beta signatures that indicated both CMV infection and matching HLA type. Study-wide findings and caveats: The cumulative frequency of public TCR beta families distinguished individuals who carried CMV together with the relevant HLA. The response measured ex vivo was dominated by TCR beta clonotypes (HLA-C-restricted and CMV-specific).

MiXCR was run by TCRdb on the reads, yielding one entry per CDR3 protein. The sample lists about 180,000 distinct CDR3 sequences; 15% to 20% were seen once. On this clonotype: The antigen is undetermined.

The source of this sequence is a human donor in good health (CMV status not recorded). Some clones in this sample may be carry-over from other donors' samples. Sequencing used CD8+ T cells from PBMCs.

The CDR3 here is CSVVFRDRGYEQYF. The CDR3, as DNA: TGCAGCGTTGTTTTTAGGGACAGGGGTTACGAGCAGTACTTC. The chain links TRBV29-1 to TRBJ2-7; 10 bases line up with TRBD1. Trimming at V came to 4 bases and at J to 4 bases, leaving 7 bases not matched to a gene. The germline gives CDR1 SQVTM, CDR2 ANQGSEA. There are 14 residues in the CDR3.